Below are 32 T cell receptor beta chains sequenced from a single sample in a study of blood T cell repertoires in COVID-19. Sequencing was performed with immunoSEQ multiplex PCR; in TCRdb, only in-frame clones are kept and a portion is missing. The repertoire consists of tens of thousands of clones, with approximately 85% occurring once and the leading ten covering around a quarter. What was sequenced was peripheral blood. The source of these receptors is a human donor in a cohort sampled during active COVID-19.

The genes are TRBV7-9 and TRBJ1-4, with 11 bases aligning to TRBD1. Trimming took 6 bases from V and 1 from J; bases not matched to a gene: 7. Germline assignment: CDR1 SEHNR and CDR2 FQNEAQ (reference sequence). The CDR3 has 17 amino acids. CDR3 nucleotides: TGTGCCAGCAGGTTTGGACAGGGGGCAGGAACTAATGAAAAACTGTTTTTT. Its translation: CASRFGQGAGTNEKLFF. Complete variable domain (other parts from reference TRBV7-9 and TRBJ1-4): DTGVSQNPRHKITKRGQNVTFRCDPISEHNRLYWYRQTLGQGPEFLTYFQNEAQLEKSRLLSDRFSAERPKGSFSTLEIQRTEQGDSAMYLCASRFGQGAGTNEKLFFGSGTQLSVL.

The rearrangement uses TRBV11-2 and TRBJ2-5; 13 nucleotides match TRBD2. Per germline, CDR1 SGHAT and CDR2 FQNNGV. The V segment lost 4 bases and the J segment 4 bases; nucleotides outside the gene matches: 12. The CDR3 runs to 18 residues. CDR3 in DNA: TGTGCCAGCAGCTCCCCGATCGGTACTAGCGGGGGGGCAGAGACCCAGTACTTC. Translating gives CASSSPIGTSGGAETQYF.

With respect to this clone: This sample includes further DNA sequences coding for the same CDR3. This chain uses TRBV12-3 or TRBV12-4 with TRBJ1-2, with 7 bases identical to TRBD1. V gave up 5 bases and J gave up 4 bases; unmatched junction bases: 4. CDR3 length equals 13 residues. CDR3 DNA: TGTGCCAGCAGTCCGACAGGGTTCTATGGCTACACCTTC. Protein: CASSPTGFYGYTF.

V and J are TRBV5-1 and TRBJ1-1; TRBD1 is a possible D gene (5 bases). Germline CDR1 is SGHRS and CDR2 is YFSETQ. Trimming took 4 bases from V and 1 from J, leaving 11 bases between them. The CDR3 contains 14 residues. CDR3 DNA sequence: TGCGCCAGCAGCGCACAGGTACCGAACACTGAAGCTTTCTTT. Protein sequence: CASSAQVPNTEAFF. The variable domain in full, with the rest retrieved from reference TRBV5-1 and TRBJ1-1, is KAGVTQTPRYLIKTRGQQVTLSCSPISGHRSVSWYQQTPGQGLQFLFEYFSETQRNKGNFPGRFSGRQFSNSRSEMNVSTLELGDSALYLCASSAQVPNTEAFFGQGTRLTVV.

The chain employs TRBV20-1 and TRBJ2-2; TRBD2 is a possible D gene (5 bases). Between the trimmed V and J ends, which lost 8 bases and 7 bases, there was a span of 11 bases. The CDR3 runs 11 residues. CDR1 is DFQATT, CDR2 SNEGSKA, per germline (reference sequence). For the CDR3, the DNA is TGCAGTACCTTCGGAGGCGGGGAGCTGTTTTTT. Its protein is CSTFGGGELFF.

The gene calls are TRBV4-1 and TRBJ2-7, with TRBD2 matching over 11 bases. Per germline, CDR1 MGHRA and CDR2 YSYEKL. There are 15 residues in the CDR3. V shed 4 bases, J shed 3 bases, and the junction held 5 bases outside the gene matches. In DNA form, the CDR3 reads TGCGCCAGCAGCCTTGAACTAGCGGGGGACTACGAGCAGTACTTC. It translates to CASSLELAGDYEQYF.

The chain combines TRBV4-1 with TRBJ1-2; D is possibly TRBD1 (6 bases). The ends were cut back, 4 bases at V and 6 bases at J, with 15 bases in the middle. Looked up from germline, CDR1 is MGHRA and CDR2 is YSYEKL. The CDR3 has 14 amino acids. The CDR3 DNA is TGCGCCAGCAGCCGTTCAGGGGTTAGGGATGGCTACACCTTC. The encoded protein is CASSRSGVRDGYTF.

The V gene is TRBV12-3 or TRBV12-4, the J gene TRBJ2-1; D perhaps matches TRBD1 (5 bases). The CDR3 spans 12 residues. V lost 5 bases and J 9 bases, leaving 11 bases between the germline ends. The CDR3 DNA sequence: TGTGCCAGCAGTCCAATCCAGGGTGAGCAGTTCTTC. It yields the protein CASSPIQGEQFF.

The chain couples TRBV6-5 to TRBJ1-2; no clear D. The germline gives CDR1 MNHEY, CDR2 SVGAGI. This CDR3 contains 11 residues. Trimming removed 9 bases from V and 7 bases from J, with 12 bases in between. For the CDR3, the DNA is TGTGCCAGTCAGGAGGCCAGTGGCTACACCTTC. This codes for CASQEASGYTF.

This chain joins TRBV5-1 and TRBJ2-2; the D gene is possibly TRBD1 (5 bases). This CDR3 has 16 amino acids. Germline CDR1 is SGHRS and CDR2 is YFSETQ. V was trimmed by 0 bases and J by 0 bases, leaving 9 bases between them. CDR3 nucleotides: TGCGCCAGCAGCTTGGCTGTGACAGCGAACACCGGGGAGCTGTTTTTT. Encoded protein: CASSLAVTANTGELFF.

The chain links TRBV7-8 to TRBJ1-5; D is unresolved. V shed 3 bases and J shed 3 bases, with 9 bases lying between them. The germline gives CDR1 SGHVS, CDR2 FQNEAQ. The CDR3 is made up of 14 amino acids. CDR3 loop: CASSFQQVNQPQHF. The CDR3, as DNA: TGTGCCAGCAGCTTTCAGCAGGTCAATCAGCCCCAGCATTTT.

The chain combines TRBV12-3 or TRBV12-4 with TRBJ2-2, with D possibly matching TRBD1 (5 bases). The CDR3 has 12 amino acids. The ends were cut back, 9 bases at V and 7 bases at J, with 12 bases in the middle. The CDR3 DNA follows: TGTGCCAGTCAACAGGTTTACGGGGAGCTGTTTTTT. Its protein is CASQQVYGELFF.

This chain connects TRBV2 to TRBJ1-6; possibly TRBD1 for D (6 bases). The CDR3 length is 16 residues. Germline values: CDR1 SNHLY, CDR2 FYNNEI. V lost 7 bases and J lost 10, with 23 bases in between. The CDR3 DNA is TGTGCCAGCATCCCTCCGCCAGGGAACAGGGACTCACCCCTCCACTTT. Translating gives CASIPPPGNRDSPLHF.

The rearrangement uses TRBV18 and TRBJ1-1, with D maybe TRBD1 (5 bases). The CDR3 sequence is 14 residues long. The germline V gene encodes CDR1 KGHSH and CDR2 LQKENI. With 2 bases removed from V and 5 bases from J, the gap between germline ends came to 12 bases. This CDR3 is CASSPMSRGTEAFF. CDR3 DNA sequence: TGTGCCAGCTCACCAATGAGCCGGGGGACTGAAGCTTTCTTT.

This clone occurred once. The chain couples TRBV2 to TRBJ2-2; D is possibly TRBD2 (6 bases). Trimming pared 1 base from V and 5 bases from J, leaving 8 bases between. The CDR3 length is 14 residues. Germline V gives CDR1 SNHLY, CDR2 FYNNEI. Here the CDR3 reads CASSEETRTGELFF. In DNA form, the CDR3 reads TGTGCCAGCAGTGAAGAGACTAGAACCGGGGAGCTGTTTTTT.

Regarding this clone: The sample holds other DNA sequences that translate to the same CDR3. The rearrangement links TRBV9 to TRBJ1-3; 9 nucleotides agree with TRBD1. CDR3 length: 15 amino acids. V lost 3 bases, J lost 1 base, and 2 bases stayed unmatched. CDR1 and CDR2 (germline): SGDLS, YYNGEE. DNA for the CDR3: TGTGCCAGCAGCGCGGGGACAGGGTCTGGAAACACCATATATTTT. This gives the protein CASSAGTGSGNTIYF.

On this clone: The same CDR3 can be traced to other DNA sequences in this sample. V gene TRBV5-1 combines with J gene TRBJ1-5, with D unresolved. There are 15 residues in the CDR3. The V end lost 0 bases, the J end lost 0 bases, and 7 bases lay between the germline ends. Per germline, CDR1 SGHRS and CDR2 YFSETQ. This chain's CDR3 is CASSLVSGSNQPQHF. The CDR3 bases are TGCGCCAGCAGCTTGGTGTCAGGTAGCAATCAGCCCCAGCATTTT.

The chain couples TRBV30 to TRBJ1-2; 9 nucleotides line up with TRBD1. The CDR3 is 16 residues long. CDR1 and CDR2 (germline): GTSNPN, SVGIG (reference sequence). J lost 3 bases, V lost 3 bases, and 11 bases had no gene match. The CDR3 loop reads CAWSGTGTGIDYGYTF. In DNA, the CDR3 is TGTGCCTGGAGCGGGACAGGGACGGGGATCGACTATGGCTACACCTTC.

The gene calls are TRBV5-5 and TRBJ2-1; TRBD1 matches 7 bases. Germline values: CDR1 SGHKS, CDR2 YYEKEE (reference sequence). V was pared by 1 base and J by 6 bases, with 4 bases of the junction left unmatched. The CDR3 consists of 14 residues. The CDR3 DNA sequence: TGTGCCAGCAGCTTGACGGCAGGGGGCAATGAGCAGTTCTTC. The encoded protein is CASSLTAGGNEQFF.

This clone was observed once. The CDR3 DNA reads TGTGCCAGCAGTTTACTTGCTCAAGACAGGGTTTATGGCTACACCTTC. The encoded protein is CASSLLAQDRVYGYTF. V is TRBV28 and J is TRBJ1-2, with 7 bases that match TRBD1. Germline loops: CDR1 MDHEN, CDR2 SYDVKM. CDR3 size: 16 residues. V shed 2 bases and J 5 bases; nucleotides not matched to a gene: 11.

V gene TRBV19 combines with J gene TRBJ1-1, with a possible D match to TRBD1 (6 bases). Germline CDR1 LNHDA, CDR2 SQIVND (reference sequence). V was trimmed by 4 bases and J by 11 bases, leaving 11 bases between them. This CDR3 spans 11 amino acids. The CDR3 loop reads CASSTTGLAFF. For the CDR3, the DNA is TGTGCCAGTAGTACCACAGGGCTGGCTTTCTTT.

This clone was seen just once. This rearrangement joins TRBV6-5 to TRBJ1-4; TRBD1 is a possible D gene (5 bases). The CDR3 is made up of 12 amino acids. From germline, CDR1 is MNHEY and CDR2 SVGAGI. V lost 9 bases and J 7 bases, leaving 12 bases between the germline ends. The CDR3: CARGGYGEKLFF. In DNA form, the CDR3 reads TGTGCCAGGGGGGGGTACGGTGAAAAACTGTTTTTT.

The V and J genes are TRBV4-1 and TRBJ1-3; a weak D match, TRBD1 (5 bases). V lost 0 bases, J lost 0 bases, and 12 bases lay in between. The CDR3 consists of 17 residues. CDR1 is MGHRA, CDR2 YSYEKL, per germline. The CDR3 DNA sequence: TGCGCCAGCAGCCAAGAAGCGACAGTGCTCTCTGGAAACACCATATATTTT. Amino acids: CASSQEATVLSGNTIYF.

The chain joins TRBV7-2 to TRBJ2-7; 10 nucleotides line up with TRBD1. The CDR3 has 14 amino acids. Germline loops: CDR1 SGHTA, CDR2 FQGNSA. V trimming: 6 bases; J trimming: 4 bases; junction bases outside the gene matches: 6. The CDR3 sequence is CASRETGGSYEQYF. CDR3 sequence (DNA): TGTGCCAGCAGGGAGACAGGGGGCAGTTACGAGCAGTACTTC.

This chain joins TRBV5-6 and TRBJ1-2; 7 nucleotides agree with TRBD1. CDR1 SGHDT and CDR2 YYEEEE come from the germline V gene. The CDR3 consists of 16 residues. J was trimmed by 4 bases and V by 1 base; bases with no gene match: 10. CDR3 protein: CASSLSAAGGFYGYTF. In nucleotides, the CDR3 is TGTGCCAGCAGCTTGAGTGCCGCAGGGGGGTTCTATGGCTACACCTTC.

This chain links TRBV27 with TRBJ2-7; TRBD2 aligns across 13 bases. Germline trimming cut 7 bases from V and 2 bases from J; bases unmatched to any gene: 14. Germline V gives CDR1 MNHEY, CDR2 SMNVEV (reference sequence). The CDR3 has 18 residues. CDR3: CASNLGRLAGGPAYEQYF. As DNA, the CDR3 is TGTGCCAGCAACCTAGGGAGACTAGCGGGGGGACCTGCCTACGAGCAGTACTTC.

The chain couples TRBV4-1 to TRBJ2-7; 9 nucleotides match TRBD1. J gave up 4 bases and V 4 bases, and 8 bases lay outside the gene matches. Germline V CDR1 and CDR2: MGHRA, YSYEKL. This CDR3 region has 15 residues. The CDR3 nucleotides are TGCGCCAGCAGCCTGGGACAGGGTCTTGGGTACGAGCAGTACTTC. This encodes CASSLGQGLGYEQYF.

The rearrangement uses TRBV7-2 and TRBJ2-7, with a possible D match to TRBD2 (6 bases). CDR1 is SGHTA, CDR2 FQGNSA, per germline. The CDR3 covers 17 residues. Trimming pared 0 bases from V and 3 bases from J, leaving 18 bases between. CDR3 region: CASSLAFGTLVGYEQYF. The CDR3, as DNA: TGTGCCAGCAGCTTAGCGTTCGGGACTCTGGTGGGCTACGAGCAGTACTTC. Looking up the rest from reference TRBV7-2 and TRBJ2-7 gives the full variable domain: GAGVSQSPSNKVTEKGKDVELRCDPISGHTALYWYRQSLGQGLEFLIYFQGNSAPDKSGLPSDRFSAERTGGSVSTLTIQRTQQEDSAVYLCASSLAFGTLVGYEQYFGPGTRLTVT.

This clone has only one observation. This chain joins TRBV4-2 and TRBJ2-7; possibly TRBD1 for D (6 bases). CDR1 and CDR2 (germline): LGHNA, YNFKEQ. The CDR3 extends over 15 amino acids. With 3 bases removed from V and 5 bases from J, the gap between germline ends came to 17 bases. CDR3 in DNA: TGTGCCAGCAGCCAGAATGCGGCAGGGGACAACGAGCAGTACTTC. The encoded protein is CASSQNAAGDNEQYF.

The chain has TRBV5-1 and TRBJ1-1; D is unresolved. V was trimmed by 5 bases and J by 0 bases, leaving 11 bases between them. Germline V gives CDR1 SGHRS, CDR2 YFSETQ. CDR3 length: 14 amino acids. CDR3 region: CASRLPTMNTEAFF. For the CDR3, the DNA is TGCGCCAGCAGACTCCCAACTATGAACACTGAAGCTTTCTTT.

The genes are TRBV27 and TRBJ1-6; D might be TRBD1 (6 bases). Trimming took 4 bases from V and 9 from J, leaving 19 bases between them. This CDR3 region has 16 residues. CDR1 is MNHEY, CDR2 SMNVEV, per germline (reference sequence). The DNA for the CDR3 is TGTGCCAGCAGTTCCCCCTTAAAGGAAGGGGGTTCACCCCTCCACTTT. It translates to CASSSPLKEGGSPLHF.

As concerns this clone: Germline and junction disagree at one end, which may indicate a read error. This rearrangement joins TRBV5-4 to TRBJ2-5, with 14 bases that match TRBD2. The CDR3 spans 17 residues. Germline V CDR1 and CDR2: SGHNT, YYREEE (reference sequence). The CDR3 DNA follows: TGTGCCAGCACCTTGGGACTAGCGGGGGCTCCGGGGGAGACCCAGTACTTC. Amino acid sequence: CASTLGLAGAPGETQYF.